These T cell receptor beta chains were read from a single sample in a study of blood T cells in healthy people across ages. TCRdb re-analysed the 5' RACE reads in MiXCR, keeping a single row per CDR3 protein. The sample contains 700,000 or so distinct CDR3 sequences, 22% of which appear only once. Sequenced: blood. These receptors came from a man between 65 and 80 years old in good health. Both conserved end residues are part of each CDR3. The D gene is left open where the match is weak. A row's size may be missing; if present it is once, few, many or a size class.

>few|TRBD2|TRBV5-1|TRBJ2-3
TGCGCCAGCAGCTTGCCACTAGCGGGGGGGGCAGATACGCAGTATTTT
CASSLPLAGGADTQYF
>NA|NA|TRBV20-1|TRBJ2-1
TGCAGTGCTAGCGTCCGGACGGTAAACAATGAGCAGTTCTTC
CSASVRTVNNEQFF
>NA|NA|TRBV29-1|TRBJ2-5
TGCTGCGGAGCGGGCTCCGGAGAGACCCAGTACTTC
CCGAGSGETQYF
>NA|TRBD1|TRBV6-1|TRBJ1-2
TGTGCCAGCAACTTACAGGGGATGTATGGCTACACCTTC
CASNLQGMYGYTF
>few|NA|TRBV10-3|TRBJ1-1
TGTGCCATCAGCACTCAGGGCGAAGGAGAAGCTTTCTTT
CAISTQGEGEAFF
>few|TRBD1|TRBV29-1|TRBJ1-1
TGCAGCGTTTCGACAGGGGGCTTGAACACTGAAGCTTTCTTT
CSVSTGGLNTEAFF
>many|NA|TRBV29-1|TRBJ2-3
TGCAGCGTTGAAGGGGGGGACATCACAGATACGCAGTATTTT
CSVEGGDITDTQYF
>NA|NA|TRBV7-9|TRBJ1-6
TGTGCCAGCGAGAGACCAGCGGGTAATTCACCCCTCCACTTT
CASERPAGNSPLHF
>NA|NA|TRBV13|TRBJ1-3
TGTGCCAGCAGCCTCAACATAGGCCCTGGAAACACCATATATTTT
CASSLNIGPGNTIYF
>NA|TRBD2|TRBV25-1|TRBJ2-1
TGTGCCAGCAGTCTAGCGGGAGCCGTTGAGCAGTTCTTC
CASSLAGAVEQFF
>NA|NA|TRBV6-6|TRBJ1-2
TGTGCCAGCAGTCCCGGGGCTGAGGGCTATGGCTACACCTTC
CASSPGAEGYGYTF
>many|TRBD2|TRBV20-1|TRBJ2-3
TGCAGTGCTGAGGATGATTGGGGTAGCGGGAGTATAGATACGCAGTATTTT
CSAEDDWGSGSIDTQYF
>few|NA|TRBV7-9|TRBJ1-1
TGCGCCAGCAGCCCCTCATTACCGACTGAAGCTTTCTTT
CASSPSLPTEAFF
>few|TRBD1|TRBV12-3/TRBV12-4|TRBJ2-7
TGTGCCAGCACCAAGACAGGGTGGGAGAACGAGCAGTACTTC
CASTKTGWENEQYF
>few|NA|TRBV20-1|TRBJ2-5
TGCAGTGCTTTTTGGGGGTTAGGAGAGACCCAGTACTTC
CSAFWGLGETQYF
>once|NA|TRBV6-2/TRBV6-3|TRBJ1-1
TGTGCCAGCAGTTACGGTGGGAGGAACACTGAAGCTTTCTTT
CASSYGGRNTEAFF
>few|NA|TRBV29-1|TRBJ1-1
TGCAGCGTTGTCCGGCTGGGGACTGAAGCTTTCTTT
CSVVRLGTEAFF
>NA|NA|TRBV29-1|TRBJ2-5
TGCAGCGTTAACCGACAGGGAGGAGAGACCCAGTACTTC
CSVNRQGGETQYF
>many|NA|TRBV11-2|TRBJ2-5
TGTGCCAGCAGCCTCTCCGGCGGGGTGGAGACCCAGTACTTC
CASSLSGGVETQYF